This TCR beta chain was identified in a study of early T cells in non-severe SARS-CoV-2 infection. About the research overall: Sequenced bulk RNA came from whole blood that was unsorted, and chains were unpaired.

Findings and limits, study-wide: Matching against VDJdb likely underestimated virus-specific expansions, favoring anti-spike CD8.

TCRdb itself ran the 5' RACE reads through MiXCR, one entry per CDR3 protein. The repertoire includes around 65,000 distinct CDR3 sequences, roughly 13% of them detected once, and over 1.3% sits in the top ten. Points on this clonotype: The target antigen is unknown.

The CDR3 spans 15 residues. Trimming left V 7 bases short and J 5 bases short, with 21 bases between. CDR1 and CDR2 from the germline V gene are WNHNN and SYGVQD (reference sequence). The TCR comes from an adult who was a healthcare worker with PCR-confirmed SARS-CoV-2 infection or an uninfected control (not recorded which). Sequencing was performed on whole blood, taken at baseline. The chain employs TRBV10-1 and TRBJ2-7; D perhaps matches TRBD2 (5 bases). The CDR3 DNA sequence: TGCGCCAGCATCAAATACGATGACGGGGTGGACGAGCAGTACTTC. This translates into CASIKYDDGVDEQYF.